This TCR beta chain was sequenced for a study of CD8+ T cells in alopecia areata. Turning to the study itself: Treated patients were given oral tofacitinib, which was dosed at 5 to 10 mg twice daily. Affected scalp percentage gauged treated patients' severity.

Treatment of the sample: oral pan-JAK inhibitor, 5-10 mg twice daily. Punch biopsies of lesional scalp, plus peripheral blood, were taken from alopecia areata patients. Trimming took 5 bases from V and 4 from J; bases not matched to a gene: 12. Germline CDR1 reads SGHRS; CDR2 reads YFSETQ. CDR3 length: 16 residues. Extracted from the samples, RNA was reverse transcribed into cDNA to serve as the sequencing template. Repertoires were generated with immunoSEQ multiplex PCR, while TCRdb's copy carries only in-frame clones and drops some. The table shows 50,000 to 65,000 clones, with 35% to 55% occurring only once. For this clone: What it recognizes is unknown.

Study-wide results and limits: In scalp samples, resident alphabeta T cells of normal skin are also sequenced.

The chain is built from TRBV5-1 and TRBJ1-5; 7 positions match TRBD1. Sequencing was performed on CD8+ T cells sorted from blood, taken at approximately week 37, from a patient treated with tofacitinib. This clonotype was obtained from a human donor with alopecia areata. The CDR3 sequence is CASRPGQDNWNQPQHF. The CDR3 DNA reads as TGCGCCAGCAGACCCGGACAGGATAATTGGAATCAGCCCCAGCATTTT.